This T cell receptor (beta chain) was retrieved from a study of cytomegalovirus exposure and HLA in healthy donors. General observations from the study: The majority of CMV-associated TCR beta chains were reported as apparently HLA-restricted in a later analysis. Most sequenced TCRs were rare (though some public TCRs occurred in many donors). Some V segments, including TRBV6-2 and TRBV6-3, were excluded as indistinguishable.

PCR primers comprised 60 Vbeta and 13 Jbeta primers. This table comes from immunoSEQ multiplex PCR, and its TCRdb copy is limited to in-frame clones, with some not included. The repertoire consists of approximately 200,000 clones, with 70% to 85% occurring once and the leading ten covering 3.5% to 5%. CDR3 length: 12 residues. The germline V gene has CDR1 SGHKS and CDR2 YYEKEE (reference sequence). V gave up 0 bases and J gave up 7 bases, with 7 bases separating them. With regard to this clone: Antigen unknown.

This receptor was taken from a woman under 40 in good health and CMV-seropositive. Sequenced material: PBMCs. V and J are TRBV5-5 and TRBJ1-2; D remains unclear. CDR3 sequence reads: CASSLAAVGYTF. As DNA, the CDR3 is TGTGCCAGCAGCTTGGCGGCGGTTGGCTACACCTTC.